This T cell receptor (beta chain) is from a study of vaccination and CD4 T cells after COVID-19. On the study more broadly: Stimuli were overlapping spike peptide pools of SARS-CoV-2 and three common cold coronaviruses (HCoV-NL63, HCoV-OC43, HCoV-229E).

On this clonotype itself: What it binds is not known.

CD4+ T cells that had been cultured provided DNA sequenced with the Oncomine TCR Beta short-read assay. TCRdb itself ran the PCR reads through MiXCR, one entry per CDR3 protein. The table includes about 4,500 distinct CDR3 sequences, approximately 64% detected once. CDR1 is KGHSH and CDR2 is LQKENI in the germline V gene. The CDR3 is 15 amino acids. V dropped 2 bases and J dropped 7 bases, with 17 bases sitting between them. Study-wide results and caveats: Sampling was limited to relatively few convalescent patients, with no early post-infection timepoints studied.

Treatment noted: approximately nine-day PBMC culture with coronavirus spike peptide pools or control peptides (ViraFEST assay). One should note that the unexposed donor's CD4+ T cells were collected before the COVID-19 pandemic (2011-2018). Culture of 1.9 million or so PBMCs per well took place with 7.5 to 10 IU/ml IL-2 and around 10 ug/ml peptide pools. This receptor was identified in a human donor in good health. Sequencing was carried out using CD4+ T cells from blood, cultured in vitro. This chain connects TRBV18 to TRBJ2-5; D might be TRBD2 (6 bases). The CDR3 nucleotides read TGTGCCAGCTCACCAAGCGGGTCGCCCCCCAGGACCCAGTACTTC. Amino acids: CASSPSGSPPRTQYF.